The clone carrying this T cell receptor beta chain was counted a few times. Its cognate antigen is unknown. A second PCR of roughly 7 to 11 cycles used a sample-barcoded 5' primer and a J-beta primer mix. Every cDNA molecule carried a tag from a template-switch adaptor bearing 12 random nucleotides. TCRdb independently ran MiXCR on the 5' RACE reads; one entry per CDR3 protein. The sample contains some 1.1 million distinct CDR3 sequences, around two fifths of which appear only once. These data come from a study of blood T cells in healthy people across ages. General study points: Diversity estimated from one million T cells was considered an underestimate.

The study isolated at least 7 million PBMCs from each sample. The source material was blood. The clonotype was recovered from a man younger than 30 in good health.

In DNA form, the CDR3 reads TGTGCCAGCAGCGCTTCACGTGGGACTGAAGCTTTCTTT. Protein sequence: CASSASRGTEAFF. The chain couples TRBV9 to TRBJ1-1; no definite D call. Germline CDR1 SGDLS, CDR2 YYNGEE. V was pared by 3 bases and J by 5 bases, with 11 bases between. The CDR3 consists of 13 residues.